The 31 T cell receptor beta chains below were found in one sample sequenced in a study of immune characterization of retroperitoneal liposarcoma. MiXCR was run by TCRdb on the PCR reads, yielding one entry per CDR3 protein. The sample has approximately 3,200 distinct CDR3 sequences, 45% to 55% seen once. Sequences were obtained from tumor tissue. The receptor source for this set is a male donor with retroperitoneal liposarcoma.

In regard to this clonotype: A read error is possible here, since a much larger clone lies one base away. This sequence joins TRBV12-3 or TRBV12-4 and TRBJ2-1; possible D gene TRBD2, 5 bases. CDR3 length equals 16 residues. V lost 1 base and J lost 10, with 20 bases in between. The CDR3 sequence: CASSLEWGAGTYEQFF. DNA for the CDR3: TGTGCCAGCAGTTTAGAGTGGGGAGCAGGAACCTACGAGCAGTTCTTC.

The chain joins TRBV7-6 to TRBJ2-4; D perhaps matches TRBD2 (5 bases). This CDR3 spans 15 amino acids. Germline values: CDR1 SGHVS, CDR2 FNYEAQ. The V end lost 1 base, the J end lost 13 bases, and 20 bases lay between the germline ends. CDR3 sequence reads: CASSLVSAGGAEQYF. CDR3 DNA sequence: TGTGCCAGCAGCTTAGTTTCCGCGGGTGGTGCGGAGCAGTACTTC.

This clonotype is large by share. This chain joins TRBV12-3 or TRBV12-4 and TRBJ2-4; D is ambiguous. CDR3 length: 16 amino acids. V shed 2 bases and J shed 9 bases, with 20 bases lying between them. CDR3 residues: CASSLSPLPQVGIQYF. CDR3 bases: TGTGCCAGCAGTTTATCTCCTCTTCCCCAAGTAGGCATTCAGTACTTC.

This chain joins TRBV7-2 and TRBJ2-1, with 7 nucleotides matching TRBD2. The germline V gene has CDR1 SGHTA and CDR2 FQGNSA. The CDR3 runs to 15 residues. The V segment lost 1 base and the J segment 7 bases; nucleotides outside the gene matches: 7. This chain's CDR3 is CASSLVAGVVNEQFF. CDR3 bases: TGTGCCAGCAGCTTAGTTGCGGGGGTAGTGAATGAGCAGTTCTTC. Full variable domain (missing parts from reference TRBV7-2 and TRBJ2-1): GAGVSQSPSNKVTEKGKDVELRCDPISGHTALYWYRQSLGQGLEFLIYFQGNSAPDKSGLPSDRFSAERTGGSVSTLTIQRTQQEDSAVYLCASSLVAGVVNEQFFGPGTRLTVL.

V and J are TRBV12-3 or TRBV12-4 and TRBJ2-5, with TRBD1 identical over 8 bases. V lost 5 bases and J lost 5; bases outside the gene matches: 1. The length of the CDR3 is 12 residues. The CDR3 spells CASSNRGETQYF. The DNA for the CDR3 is TGTGCCAGCAGTAACAGGGGGGAGACCCAGTACTTC.

CDR3 nucleotides: TGTGCCAGCAGCCCCCGCTCTGGGGCCAACGTCCTGACTTTC. This encodes CASSPRSGANVLTF. V gene TRBV11-3 combines with J gene TRBJ2-6; D is undetermined. Germline CDR1 reads SGHNT; CDR2 reads YENEEA. V lost 5 bases and J 0 bases, leaving 5 bases between the germline ends. There are 14 residues in the CDR3.

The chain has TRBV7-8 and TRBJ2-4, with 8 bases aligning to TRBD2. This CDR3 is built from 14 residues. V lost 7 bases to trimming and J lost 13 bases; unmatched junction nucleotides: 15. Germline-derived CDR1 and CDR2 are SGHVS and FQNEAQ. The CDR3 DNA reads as TGTGCCAGCAACCAAGCGGGAGCTCCTGGGGAGCAGTACTTC. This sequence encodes CASNQAGAPGEQYF.

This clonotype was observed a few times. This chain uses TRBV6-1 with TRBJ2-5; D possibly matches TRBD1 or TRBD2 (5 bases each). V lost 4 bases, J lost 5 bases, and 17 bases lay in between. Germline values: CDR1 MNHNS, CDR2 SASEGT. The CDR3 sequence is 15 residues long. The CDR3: CASSAGRPFAETQYF. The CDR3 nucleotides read TGTGCCAGCAGTGCGGGACGCCCGTTCGCGGAGACCCAGTACTTC.

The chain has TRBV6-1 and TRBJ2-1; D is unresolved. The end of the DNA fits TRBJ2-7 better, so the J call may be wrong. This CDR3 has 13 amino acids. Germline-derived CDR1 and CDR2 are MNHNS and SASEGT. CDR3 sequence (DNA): TGTGCCAGCAGTGGGAACCCCTCCTACGAGCAGTACTTC. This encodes CASSGNPSYEQYF.

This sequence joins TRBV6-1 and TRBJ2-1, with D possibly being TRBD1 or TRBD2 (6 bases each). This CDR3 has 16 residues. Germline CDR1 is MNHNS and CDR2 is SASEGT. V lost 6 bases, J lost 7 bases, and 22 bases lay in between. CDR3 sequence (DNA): TGTGCCAGCAGCCCCATCACTCGGGGGCCAGAGAATGAGCAGTTCTTC. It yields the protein CASSPITRGPENEQFF.

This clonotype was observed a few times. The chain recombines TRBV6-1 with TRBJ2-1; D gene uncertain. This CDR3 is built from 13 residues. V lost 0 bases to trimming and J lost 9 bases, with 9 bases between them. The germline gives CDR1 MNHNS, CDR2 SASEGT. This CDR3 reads CASSEAIGIEQFF. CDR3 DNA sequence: TGTGCCAGCAGTGAAGCGATAGGGATTGAGCAGTTCTTC.

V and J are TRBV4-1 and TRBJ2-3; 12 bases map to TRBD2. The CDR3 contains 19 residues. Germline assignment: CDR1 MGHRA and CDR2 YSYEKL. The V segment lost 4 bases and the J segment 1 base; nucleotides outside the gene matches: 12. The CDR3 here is CASSPRTSGTALGTDTQYF. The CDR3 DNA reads TGCGCCAGCAGCCCCCGGACTAGCGGGACCGCGCTGGGCACAGATACGCAGTATTTT.

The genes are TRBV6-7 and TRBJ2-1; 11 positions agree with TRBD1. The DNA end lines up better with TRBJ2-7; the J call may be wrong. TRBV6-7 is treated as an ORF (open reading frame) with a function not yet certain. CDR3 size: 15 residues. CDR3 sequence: CASRSGTGGIYEQYF. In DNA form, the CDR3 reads TGTGCCAGCAGATCGGGGACAGGGGGGATCTACGAGCAGTACTTC.

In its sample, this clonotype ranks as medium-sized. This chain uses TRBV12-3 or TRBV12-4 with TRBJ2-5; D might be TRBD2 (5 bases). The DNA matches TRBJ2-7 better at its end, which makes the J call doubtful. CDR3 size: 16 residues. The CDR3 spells CASSLEWGAGTYEQYF. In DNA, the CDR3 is TGTGCCAGCAGTTTAGAGTGGGGAGCAGGAACCTACGAGCAGTACTTC.

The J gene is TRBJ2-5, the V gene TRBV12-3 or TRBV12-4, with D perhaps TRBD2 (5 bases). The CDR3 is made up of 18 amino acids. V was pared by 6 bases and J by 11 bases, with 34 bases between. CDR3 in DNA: TGTGCCAGCAGCCAATGGGGAGCGTCGGCGAGCTCCTACAATGAGCAGTACTTC. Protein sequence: CASSQWGASASSYNEQYF.

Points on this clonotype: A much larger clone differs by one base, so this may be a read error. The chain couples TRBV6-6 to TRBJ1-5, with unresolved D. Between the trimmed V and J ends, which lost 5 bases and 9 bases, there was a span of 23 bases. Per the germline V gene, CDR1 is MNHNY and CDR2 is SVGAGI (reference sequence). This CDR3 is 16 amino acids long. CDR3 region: CASSTHGKGSDRPQHF. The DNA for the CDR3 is TGTGCCAGCAGTACCCACGGCAAGGGCTCTGATCGGCCCCAGCATTTT.

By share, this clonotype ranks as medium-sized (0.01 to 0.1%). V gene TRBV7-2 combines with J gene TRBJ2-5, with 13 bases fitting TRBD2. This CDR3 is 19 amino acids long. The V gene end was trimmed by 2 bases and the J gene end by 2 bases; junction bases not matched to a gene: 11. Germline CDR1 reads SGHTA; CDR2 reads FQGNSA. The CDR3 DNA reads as TGTGCCAGCAGCTTAAGGGGGACTAGCGGGATGCACTCTCAAGAGACCCAGTACTTC. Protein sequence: CASSLRGTSGMHSQETQYF.

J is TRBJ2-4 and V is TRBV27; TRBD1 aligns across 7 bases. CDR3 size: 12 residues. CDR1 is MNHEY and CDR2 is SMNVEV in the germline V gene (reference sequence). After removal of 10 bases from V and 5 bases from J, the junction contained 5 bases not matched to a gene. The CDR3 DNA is TGTGCCACCGGACAGGACCAAAACATTCAGTACTTC. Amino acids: CATGQDQNIQYF.

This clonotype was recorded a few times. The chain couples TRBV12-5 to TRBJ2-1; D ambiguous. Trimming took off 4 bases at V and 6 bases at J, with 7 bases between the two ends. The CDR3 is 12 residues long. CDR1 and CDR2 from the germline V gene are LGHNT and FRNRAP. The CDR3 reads CASGSGPNEQFF. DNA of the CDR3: TGTGCTAGTGGTTCGGGCCCCAATGAGCAGTTCTTC.

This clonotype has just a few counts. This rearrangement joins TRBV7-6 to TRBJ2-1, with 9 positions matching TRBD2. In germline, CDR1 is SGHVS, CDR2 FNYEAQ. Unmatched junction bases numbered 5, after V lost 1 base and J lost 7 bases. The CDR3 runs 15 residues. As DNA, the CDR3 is TGTGCCAGCAGCTTAGTATGGCGGGAGGGGAATGAGCAGTTCTTC. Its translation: CASSLVWREGNEQFF. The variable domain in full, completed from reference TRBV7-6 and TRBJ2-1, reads GAGVSQSPRYKVTKRGQDVALRCDPISGHVSLYWYRQALGQGPEFLTYFNYEAQQDKSGLPNDRFSAERPEGSISTLTIQRTEQRDSAMYRCASSLVWREGNEQFFGPGTRLTVL.

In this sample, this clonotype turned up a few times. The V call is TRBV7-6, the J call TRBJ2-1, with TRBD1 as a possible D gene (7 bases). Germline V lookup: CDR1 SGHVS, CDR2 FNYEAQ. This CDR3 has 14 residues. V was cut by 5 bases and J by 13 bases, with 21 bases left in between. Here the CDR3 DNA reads TGTGCCAGCAGCATCACAGGGGCCCGGGAGACCCAGTTCTTC. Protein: CASSITGARETQFF.

The CDR3, as DNA: TGTGCCAGCAAACTTGGCGGTTTCAACAATGAGCAGTTCTTC. Its translation: CASKLGGFNNEQFF. The V call is TRBV27, the J call TRBJ2-1; D gene uncertain. The germline CDR1 and CDR2 sequences are MNHEY and SMNVEV (reference sequence). This CDR3 spans 14 amino acids. V lost 7 bases and J 5 bases, leaving 15 bases between the germline ends.

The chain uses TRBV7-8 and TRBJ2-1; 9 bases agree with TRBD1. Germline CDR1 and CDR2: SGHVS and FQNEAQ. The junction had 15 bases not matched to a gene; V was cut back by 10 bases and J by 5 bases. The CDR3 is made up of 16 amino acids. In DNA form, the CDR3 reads TGTGCCAATACGCCTGCCGGGACAGGGAGACACAATGAGCAGTTCTTC. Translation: CANTPAGTGRHNEQFF.

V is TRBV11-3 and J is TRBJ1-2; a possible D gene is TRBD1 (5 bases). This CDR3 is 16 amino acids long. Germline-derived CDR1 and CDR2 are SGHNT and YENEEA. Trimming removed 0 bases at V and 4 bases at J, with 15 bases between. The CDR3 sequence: CASSLEGREGRYGYTF. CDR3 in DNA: TGTGCCAGCAGCTTAGAAGGCAGGGAAGGACGCTATGGCTACACCTTC.

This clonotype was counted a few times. The CDR3, as DNA: TGTGCCAGCAGTGACTCAGGACTAGCGGGAGGGCCGGGCACCGGGGAGCTGTTTTTT. This gives the protein CASSDSGLAGGPGTGELFF. V gene TRBV6-4 combines with J gene TRBJ2-2; 15 nucleotides align to TRBD2. In germline, CDR1 is MRHNA, CDR2 SNTAGT. This CDR3 has 19 amino acids. V lost 0 bases to trimming and J lost 4 bases; unmatched junction nucleotides: 6.

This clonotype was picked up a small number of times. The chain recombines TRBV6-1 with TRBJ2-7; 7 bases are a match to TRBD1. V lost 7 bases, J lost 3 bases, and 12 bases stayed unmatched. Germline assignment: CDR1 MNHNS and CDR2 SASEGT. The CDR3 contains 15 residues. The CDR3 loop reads CASTTIGYRGYEQYF. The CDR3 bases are TGTGCCAGCACTACCATCGGTTACAGGGGCTACGAGCAGTACTTC.

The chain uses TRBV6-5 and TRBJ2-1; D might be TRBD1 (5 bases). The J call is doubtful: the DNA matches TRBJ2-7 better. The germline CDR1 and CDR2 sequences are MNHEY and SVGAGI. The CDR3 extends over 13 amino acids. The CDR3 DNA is TGTGCCAGCAGTTACTCAGGGGCCTACGAGCAGTACTTC. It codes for CASSYSGAYEQYF.

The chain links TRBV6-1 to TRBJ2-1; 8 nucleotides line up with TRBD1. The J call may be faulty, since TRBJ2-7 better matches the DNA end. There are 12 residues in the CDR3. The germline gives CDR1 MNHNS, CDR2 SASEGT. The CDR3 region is CASSNRGYEQYF. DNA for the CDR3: TGTGCCAGCAGCAACAGGGGGTACGAGCAGTACTTC.

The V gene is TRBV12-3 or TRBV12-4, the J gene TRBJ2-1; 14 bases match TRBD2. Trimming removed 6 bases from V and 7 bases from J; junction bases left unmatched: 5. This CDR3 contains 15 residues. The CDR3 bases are TGTGCCAGCAGGGCTGGACTAGCGGGAGGAAATGAGCAGTTCTTC. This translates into CASRAGLAGGNEQFF.

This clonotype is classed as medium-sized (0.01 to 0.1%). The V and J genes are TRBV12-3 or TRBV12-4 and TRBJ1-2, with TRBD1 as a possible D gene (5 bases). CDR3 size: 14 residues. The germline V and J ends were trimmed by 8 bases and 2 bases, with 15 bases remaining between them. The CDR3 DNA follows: TGTGCCAGCCTCCCCCAGGGTTACAACTATGGCTACACCTTC. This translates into CASLPQGYNYGYTF.

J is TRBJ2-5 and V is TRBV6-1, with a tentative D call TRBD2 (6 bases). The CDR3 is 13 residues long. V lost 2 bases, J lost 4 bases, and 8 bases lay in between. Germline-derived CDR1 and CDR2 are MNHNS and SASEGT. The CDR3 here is CASSELRGETQYF. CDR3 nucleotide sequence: TGTGCCAGCAGTGAATTGCGGGGAGAGACCCAGTACTTC.